The rows below give T cell receptor beta chains drawn from one sample of a study of shared clonotypes between healthy human individuals. Assay: immunoSEQ multiplex PCR; the TCRdb copy retains only in-frame clones and omits some. The sample carries fewer than 3 million clones, 85% to 95% recorded once. Material: naive CD4+ T cells from PBMCs. The receptors were sampled from a man younger than 35 in good health. Some clones in this sample may be carry-over from other donors' samples. The CDR3 runs from the conserved cysteine through the conserved F or W. A D gene is named only where the DNA matches it firmly. A row's size may be missing; if present it is once, few, many or a size class.

clone_size,d_call,v_call,j_call,cdr3_aa,cdr3_nt
NA,NA,TRBV14,TRBJ2-1,CASSLKGRYNEQFF,TGTGCCAGCAGCCTTAAGGGCCGGTACAATGAGCAGTTCTTC
NA,NA,TRBV5-4,TRBJ2-1,CASSLEGREQFF,TGTGCCAGCAGCTTGGAGGGACGTGAGCAGTTCTTC
NA,TRBD1,TRBV5-4,TRBJ1-2,CASSPGTGGIYGYTF,TGTGCCAGCAGCCCCGGGACAGGGGGCATCTATGGCTACACCTTC
few,NA,TRBV19,TRBJ1-5,CASTTDGNQPQHF,TGTGCCAGTACTACGGACGGTAATCAGCCCCAGCATTTT
few,NA,TRBV28,TRBJ1-5,CASSQPQHF,TGTGCCAGCAGTCAGCCCCAGCATTTT
NA,TRBD1,TRBV7-2,TRBJ1-3,CASSPDRGDTIYF,TGTGCCAGCAGCCCCGACAGGGGGGACACCATATATTTT
NA,TRBD1,TRBV5-4,TRBJ1-1,CASSLTTGGRTEAFF,TGTGCCAGCAGCTTGACGACAGGGGGAAGAACTGAAGCTTTCTTT
NA,TRBD2,TRBV12-5,TRBJ2-1,CASGLGTSGSYEQFF,TGTGCTAGTGGTCTCGGGACTAGCGGGAGCTATGAGCAGTTCTTC
NA,NA,TRBV4-2,TRBJ1-6,CASSQGSKRNSPLHF,TGTGCCAGCAGCCAAGGGAGCAAGCGTAATTCACCCCTCCACTTT
NA,NA,TRBV2,TRBJ2-3,CASSDGRETDTQYF,TGTGCCAGCAGTGATGGCAGGGAAACAGATACGCAGTATTTT
NA,NA,TRBV14,TRBJ2-3,CASSQGDTQYF,TGTGCCAGCAGCCAGGGAGATACGCAGTATTTT
NA,NA,TRBV5-1,TRBJ1-4,CASSLQGKNEKLFF,TGCGCCAGCAGCTTACAAGGGAAGAATGAAAAACTGTTTTTT
NA,NA,TRBV5-4,TRBJ2-3,CASSLDPADRTDTQYF,TGTGCCAGCAGCTTGGATCCAGCGGACCGCACAGATACGCAGTATTTT
NA,TRBD2,TRBV27,TRBJ2-1,CASSFYGRGSYNEQFF,TGTGCCAGCAGTTTTTACGGGAGGGGCTCCTACAATGAGCAGTTCTTC
NA,TRBD1,TRBV5-1,TRBJ2-4,CASSLVSGGEGIQYF,TGCGCCAGCAGCTTGGTGTCAGGGGGAGAGGGCATTCAGTACTTC
NA,NA,TRBV7-3,TRBJ1-1,CASSPGGPEAFF,TGTGCCAGCAGCCCGGGGGGCCCTGAAGCTTTCTTT
NA,NA,TRBV15,TRBJ2-1,CATSRDPLTGSEQFF,TGTGCCACCAGCAGAGATCCGCTCACAGGGAGTGAGCAGTTCTTC
NA,TRBD1,TRBV28,TRBJ2-7,CASSTPGQVPYEQYF,TGTGCCAGCAGTACCCCGGGACAGGTCCCCTACGAGCAGTACTTC
NA,NA,TRBV18,TRBJ1-3,CASSPPSSAGNTIYF,TGTGCCAGCTCACCACCCTCATCGGCTGGAAACACCATATATTTT
once,TRBD2,TRBV6-5,TRBJ2-1,CASRELGTSSYEQFF,TGTGCCAGCAGGGAACTCGGGACTAGTTCGTATGAGCAGTTCTTC
NA,NA,TRBV9,TRBJ2-1,CASGVGGGAYNEQFF,TGTGCCAGCGGGGTAGGGGGCGGGGCCTACAATGAGCAGTTCTTC
once,NA,TRBV10-1,TRBJ1-2,CASSDTKGRGYGYTF,TGCGCCAGCAGTGATACCAAGGGCAGGGGCTATGGCTACACCTTC
NA,NA,TRBV6-6,TRBJ1-2,CASSYSGEAGYGYTF,TGTGCCAGCAGTTACTCAGGGGAGGCGGGCTATGGCTACACCTTC
once,NA,TRBV10-3,TRBJ1-5,CAISPTDDSNQPQHF,TGTGCCATCAGCCCAACAGATGATAGCAATCAGCCCCAGCATTTT
NA,NA,TRBV5-6,TRBJ2-7,CASSLVGASSSYEQYF,TGTGCCAGCAGCTTGGTAGGCGCTTCTAGCTCCTACGAGCAGTACTTC
NA,NA,TRBV5-8,TRBJ1-5,CASSPGDILNQPQHF,TGTGCCAGCAGCCCAGGGGATATCCTCAATCAGCCCCAGCATTTT
NA,NA,TRBV7-2,TRBJ2-2,CASSLLPQGLGGELFF,TGTGCCAGCAGCTTATTACCACAGGGTTTAGGCGGGGAGCTGTTTTTT
NA,TRBD2,TRBV5-1,TRBJ2-5,CASSKGTSGSQETQYF,TGCGCCAGCAGCAAGGGGACTAGCGGGAGCCAAGAGACCCAGTACTTC
once,NA,TRBV7-3,TRBJ2-1,CASSLLAGPRGAHNEQFF,TGTGCCAGCAGCTTACTGGCGGGGCCCCGTGGGGCTCACAATGAGCAGTTCTTC
NA,NA,TRBV28,TRBJ2-1,CASSVGGWEQFF,TGTGCCAGCAGCGTCGGGGGATGGGAGCAGTTCTTC
NA,NA,TRBV7-9,TRBJ1-3,CASSLAQGRNTIYF,TGTGCCAGCAGCTTAGCACAGGGACGAAACACCATATATTTT
NA,NA,TRBV15,TRBJ2-7,CATSRDQAGGYEQYF,TGTGCCACCAGCAGAGATCAAGCCGGCGGCTACGAGCAGTACTTC
NA,NA,TRBV19,TRBJ1-3,CASSSSSSGNTIYF,TGTGCCAGTAGTAGTTCCAGCTCTGGAAACACCATATATTTT
NA,NA,TRBV5-1,TRBJ2-7,CASSLGSGYEQYF,TGCGCCAGCAGCTTGGGATCCGGCTACGAGCAGTACTTC
NA,NA,TRBV7-2,TRBJ1-5,CASSLAVYSNQPQHF,TGTGCCAGCAGCTTAGCCGTCTATAGCAATCAGCCCCAGCATTTT
NA,TRBD2,TRBV7-8,TRBJ2-7,CASSLAPASGAYEQYF,TGTGCCAGCAGCTTAGCGCCGGCTAGCGGGGCTTACGAGCAGTACTTC
once,NA,TRBV2,TRBJ1-1,CASSAPINTEAFF,TGTGCCAGCAGTGCCCCGATTAACACTGAAGCTTTCTTT
NA,NA,TRBV9,TRBJ2-1,CASSVAPSAYNEQFF,TGTGCCAGCAGCGTAGCGCCTAGCGCGTACAATGAGCAGTTCTTC
NA,NA,TRBV2,TRBJ2-3,CASRGGSPADTQYF,TGTGCCAGCAGGGGGGGAAGTCCCGCAGATACGCAGTATTTT
NA,NA,TRBV28,TRBJ2-7,CASRLGGYEQYF,TGTGCCAGCAGGCTTGGGGGTTACGAGCAGTACTTC
once,NA,TRBV19,TRBJ1-1,CASSPRALLNTEAFF,TGTGCCAGTAGTCCTAGGGCACTGTTGAACACTGAAGCTTTCTTT
NA,NA,TRBV28,TRBJ1-1,CASSLLRNTEAFF,TGTGCCAGCAGTTTACTCAGGAACACTGAAGCTTTCTTT